Listed here are 9 T cell receptor beta chains from one sample, sequenced in a study of T cells in Graves' hyperthyroidism and ophthalmopathy. What was amplified from RNA transcripts were TCR beta CDR3 regions. An initial round of RT-PCR targeting the TCR CDR3 relied on the HTBI primer set. TCRdb reprocessed the multiplex PCR reads via MiXCR and lists one record per CDR3 protein. The table has a few hundred thousand distinct CDR3 sequences, more than 12% seen once. Sequencing was performed on blood. These receptor sequences come from a woman in her 30s with Graves' hyperthyroidism.

This rearrangement joins TRBV6-4 to TRBJ2-1; D possibly corresponds to TRBD1 (5 bases). The germline CDR1 and CDR2 sequences are MRHNA and SNTAGT. The CDR3 is made up of 21 amino acids. The ends were cut back, 3 bases at V and 0 bases at J, with 27 bases in the middle. Written as DNA, the CDR3 is TGTGCCAGCAGTGAAGCGCCTCCAGGGAATTTGTCCCCGAGCTCCTACAATGAGCAGTTCTTC. Residues: CASSEAPPGNLSPSSYNEQFF.

This clonotype appeared a few times. The rearrangement joins TRBV2 to TRBJ2-5; 15 nucleotides agree with TRBD2. V lost 7 bases and J lost 5; bases outside the gene matches: 5. The CDR3 is 15 residues long. Germline CDR1 and CDR2: SNHLY and FYNNEI. The CDR3 DNA reads TGTGCCAGCAAACGGACTAGCGGGAGGGTGGAGACCCAGTACTTC. Translated: CASKRTSGRVETQYF.

This clonotype was seen ten or more times. The rearrangement links TRBV12-3 or TRBV12-4 to TRBJ1-3; D possibly corresponds to TRBD1 (5 bases). The CDR3 is 16 amino acids. V was cut by 6 bases and J by 0 bases, with 15 bases left in between. As DNA, the CDR3 is TGTGCCAGCAGAAACCTCGGAGGACACTCTGGAAACACCATATATTTT. This gives the protein CASRNLGGHSGNTIYF.

This clonotype has ten or more counts. J is TRBJ2-5 and V is TRBV28; 7 bases are a match to TRBD2. V shed 6 bases, J shed 4 bases, and the junction held 5 bases outside the gene matches. Per the germline V gene, CDR1 is MDHEN and CDR2 is SYDVKM. The CDR3 length is 13 residues. CDR3 loop: CASSPAGAETQYF. The CDR3, as DNA: TGTGCCAGCAGCCCCGCGGGAGCAGAGACCCAGTACTTC.

V usage is TRBV7-9 and J usage is TRBJ2-5; D is undetermined. V was cut by 6 bases and J by 5 bases, with 16 bases left in between. The CDR3 loop spans 14 amino acids. CDR1 is SEHNR, CDR2 FQNEAQ, per germline (reference sequence). CDR3 sequence reads: CASRPRTGRETQYF. The CDR3 DNA sequence: TGTGCCAGCAGACCAAGGACGGGCAGGGAGACCCAGTACTTC.

This clonotype occurred many times. This chain uses TRBV2 with TRBJ2-3, with 13 bases aligning to TRBD2. The CDR3 loop spans 17 amino acids. Germline CDR1 reads SNHLY; CDR2 reads FYNNEI. The V segment lost 1 base and the J segment 1 base; nucleotides outside the gene matches: 2. The CDR3 spells CASSEGTSGSRTDTQYF. The CDR3, as DNA: TGTGCCAGCAGTGAAGGGACTAGCGGGAGTCGCACAGATACGCAGTATTTT.

This clonotype was recorded at least ten times. The CDR3 sequence: CASSKSGRAFENTGELFF. CDR3 sequence (DNA): TGTGCCAGCAGTAAAAGCGGGAGGGCCTTCGAGAACACCGGGGAGCTGTTTTTT. J is TRBJ2-2 and V is TRBV6-1; 10 bases are a match to TRBD2. The germline V gene encodes CDR1 MNHNS and CDR2 SASEGT. V gave up 5 bases and J gave up 1 base; unmatched junction bases: 10. This CDR3 is built from 18 residues.

This clonotype was detected ten times or more. The V call is TRBV11-2, the J call TRBJ2-1; D is perhaps TRBD2 (6 bases). V was clipped by 2 bases and J by 1 base, with 12 bases between them. The CDR3 covers 16 residues. Germline V gene data show CDR1 as SGHAT and CDR2 as FQNNGV. The CDR3 spells CASSLSYGTSYNEQFF. The CDR3 DNA sequence: TGTGCCAGCAGCTTAAGTTACGGGACTTCCTACAATGAGCAGTTCTTC.

This chain connects TRBV7-2 to TRBJ2-5; 7 bases are a match to TRBD2. V trimming: 3 bases; J trimming: 5 bases; junction bases outside the gene matches: 3. The CDR3 runs 13 residues. The germline gives CDR1 SGHTA, CDR2 FQGNSA. The CDR3 region has the DNA TGTGCCAGCAGCTTCGGGAGGTCGGAGACCCAGTACTTC. Its protein product is CASSFGRSETQYF.